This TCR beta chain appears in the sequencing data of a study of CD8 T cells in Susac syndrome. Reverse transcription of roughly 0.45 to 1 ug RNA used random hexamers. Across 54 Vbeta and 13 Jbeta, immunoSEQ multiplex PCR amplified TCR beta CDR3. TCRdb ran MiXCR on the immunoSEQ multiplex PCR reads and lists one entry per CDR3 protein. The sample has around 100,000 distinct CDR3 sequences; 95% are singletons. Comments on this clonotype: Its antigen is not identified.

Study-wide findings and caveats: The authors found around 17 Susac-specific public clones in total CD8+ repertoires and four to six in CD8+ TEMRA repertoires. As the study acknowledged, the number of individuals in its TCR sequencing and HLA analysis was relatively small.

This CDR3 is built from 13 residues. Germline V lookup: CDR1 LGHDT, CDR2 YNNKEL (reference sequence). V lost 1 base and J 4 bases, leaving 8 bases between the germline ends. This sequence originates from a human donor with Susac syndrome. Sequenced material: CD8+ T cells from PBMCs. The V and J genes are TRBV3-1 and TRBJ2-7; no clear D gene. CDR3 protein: CASSQAPVYEQYF. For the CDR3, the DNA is TGTGCCAGCAGCCAAGCTCCCGTGTACGAGCAGTACTTC.